The sequence of this TCR beta chain was determined in a study of blood T cell repertoires in COVID-19 (dated by TCRdb to between 2020 and 2021). For the wider study: Samples from collaborators originated in the United States, Italy and Spain and spanned both the acute and convalescent phases of COVID-19. Where HLA class I and class II types were available, the types were taken from metadata supplied by the sample provider, not from assay-based typing. The repertoires were released in a freely available public database meant as a resource for research on the immune response to SARS-CoV-2. Subjects who had been exposed to COVID-19, were actively infected with it, or had recovered from it provided the deeply sampled blood TCRbeta repertoires that made up the dataset. Nearly every sample came with metadata listing a de-identified subject ID, COVID-19 status, age in years and sex. The prospective study material was composed of cDNA or gDNA derived from T cells, B-cell-depleted T cells, or PBMCs. The samples were drawn from the first 160 participants of the ongoing ImmuneRACE study and from 950 to 1,500 subjects provided by 6 global collaborators. What the authors observed across the whole study: Clinical and demographic metadata were provided uncurated, with the amount varying by source and participant.

Whole blood was collected in K2EDTA tubes by collaborating institutions according to the institutions' own protocols. For TCRbeta analysis, collaborators shipped samples in one of three forms: frozen whole blood, isolated PBMCs, or DNA extracted from either of those sample types. The CDR1 and CDR2 encoded by the germline V gene are MNHEY and SVGAGI. Counted from cysteine to phenylalanine, this CDR3 has 14 amino acids. CDR3 DNA is the only sequence kept; it has 42 bases, read in frame from the first base. Trimming accounts for 7 bases at V and 3 bases at J, while the number of junction bases matched to no gene is 4. The table lists this clone with a count of one. Its cognate antigen has yet to be identified. No base-level quality is on record; no much larger clone is a single base apart. TCRbeta CDR3 regions were amplified from genomic DNA using the immunoSEQ Assay, a bias-controlled multiplex PCR. Under the source paper's analysis protocol: Nucleated cell counts per sample were estimated from amplification of reference gene primers within the assay. Sequence reads were collapsed and filtered to measure the absolute abundance of every unique TCRbeta CDR3 rearrangement. For each sample, productive Simpson clonality was calculated as the square root of Simpson's diversity index across productive rearrangements. TCRdb's version of the immuneACCESS table is confined to in-frame rearrangements and falls short of the full clone set. An unresolved V gene accounts for under half of the shortfall where checked; the remainder is of unknown origin. The V and J calls and clone size were taken over from that table, and D and trimming were inferred from the DNA. This sample comprises 130,000 to 150,000 clones, approximately 84% of them detected only once. The ten largest make up around 10% of the sample.

The sequenced sample consisted of peripheral blood. This chain is built from TRBV6-5 and TRBJ2-7; 12 middle bases align to TRBD2. This TCR was recovered from a woman aged 80 or over in a cohort sampled during active or convalescent COVID-19. CDR3 loop: CASNLAGGNYEQYF. The DNA sequence is as follows: TGTGCCAGCAACCTAGCGGGGGGGAACTACGAGCAGTACTTC.